These T cell receptor beta chains were read from a single sample in a study of CD8 T cells in Susac syndrome. TCRdb re-derived calls from the immunoSEQ multiplex PCR reads in MiXCR, one entry per CDR3 protein. The sample consists of around 280,000 distinct CDR3 sequences, roughly 94% of them appearing once. Sequencing was performed on CD4+ T cells from PBMCs. The receptor source for this set is a human donor with multiple sclerosis. Both conserved end residues are part of each CDR3. Only some rows state a clone size, as once, few, many or a class for expanded clones.

>15|TRBV7-2|-
CASSWGLAGGREQFF
>13|TRBV29-1|once
CSVEKTLPGGYTF
>14|TRBV5-6|-
CASSFGTADQPQHF
>12|TRBV28|-
CASSFSGKAQYF
>15|TRBV27|-
CASSPSGAGVDGYTF
>15|TRBV27|-
CASSAPGPLYNEQFF
>14|TRBV30|-
CAWSKGLTINEQFF
>14|TRBV7-3|once
CASSSQGLIGEQYF
>14|TRBV7-7|-
CASSQQTGQQTQYF
>13|TRBV29-1|-
CSVGPRLSETQYF
>16|TRBV11-2|-
CASSLAAHRMHTEAFF
>12|TRBV29-1|-
CSVGTSYNEQFF
>16|TRBV2|-
CASSVPGLAGADEQFF
>15|TRBV12-3/TRBV12-4|-
CASSLLAVNTGELFF
>15|TRBV3-1|-
CASSLLGGTKNIQYF
>15|TRBV5-6|-
CASSPRPLSQETQYF
>15|TRBV6-2/TRBV6-3|-
CASSYSLAGDNEQFF
>15|TRBV3-1|-
CASSRSAGVQETQYF
>13|TRBV6-5|-
CASSQPGVTEAFF
>16|TRBV5-1|-
CASSLEQGPLAYEQYF
>14|TRBV19|-
CASTVGRLNTEAFF
>16|TRBV6-2/TRBV6-3|-
CASSRGLAGPQETQYF
>14|TRBV6-5|-
CASSKRGRANGYTF
>14|TRBV3-1|-
CASSQAPPGTEAFF
>16|TRBV2|-
CASSADRAVKAGELFF
>16|TRBV5-1|once
CASSLWLAGGPTEQFF
>13|TRBV29-1|-
CSVEETENQPQHF
>14|TRBV18|once
CASSPRATRDTQYF
>15|TRBV3-1|-
CASSQTRINTGELFF
>12|TRBV6-5|-
CASSSSSQTQYF
>14|TRBV30|-
CACPDSRGTDTQYF
>17|TRBV12-3/TRBV12-4|-
CASSLSGGGHLNYGYTF
>16|TRBV19|-
CASSIVHGNPQETQYF
>16|TRBV19|once
CASSIGVGGRQETQYF
>11|TRBV29-1|-
CSVQQGAKLFF
>15|TRBV5-1|-
CASSLDGGVYNEQFF
>16|TRBV28|-
CASSSTGTGMNTEAFF
>14|TRBV7-2|-
CASSLGRAGNTIYF
>18|TRBV4-1|-
CASSHPIARTSVYNEQFF
>12|TRBV29-1|-
CSTKGGDYGYTF
>13|TRBV20-1|-
CSANTGWGTEAFF
>11|TRBV20-1|-
CSARIRYEQYF
>13|TRBV7-9|-
CASSSTGIHGYTF
>14|TRBV3-1|-
CASSQESASYEQYF
>13|TRBV18|-
CASSTGQDTEAFF
>15|TRBV19|-
CASSGTEAGVYEQYF
>19|TRBV6-1|-
CASSEGRTGAASSYNEQFF
>16|TRBV28|-
CASSFPPAPGRYEQYF
>12|TRBV12-3/TRBV12-4|-
CAIQRGRYEQYF
>17|TRBV7-8|once
CASSLGRSRDRVGGYTF
>14|TRBV12-3/TRBV12-4|-
CASSLASGGETQYF
>14|TRBV11-2|-
CASSYSWTNYGYTF
>13|TRBV7-2|-
CASGGQGAYEQYF
>15|TRBV11-2|-
CASSLRGGEMDTQYF
>13|TRBV7-9|-
CASRPSGTPGIYF
>15|TRBV12-3/TRBV12-4|-
CASTTRGALNRRYTF
>13|TRBV6-1|once
CASRRQTGDGYTF